These 9 T cell receptor beta chains share one sample of origin, sequenced in a study of shared clonotypes between healthy human individuals (dated by TCRdb to 2019 to 2021). The library was made by the immunoSEQ multiplex PCR assay. TCRdb holds this immuneACCESS table with in-frame rearrangements only. Some clones are missing; in checked studies, unresolved V genes explain under half, and the rest has no known cause. This sample comprises approximately 2,300,000 clones, approximately 90% of them detected only once. Of the sample, approximately 0.39% falls within the top ten clones. Material for sequencing was naive CD4+ T cells from PBMCs. The cell subset or site tag for this specimen amounts to: CD45RA+ positively selected. The receptors derive from a man aged 18 to 30 in good health. Some clones in this sample may be carry-over from other donors' samples.

This rearrangement joins TRBV7-8 to TRBJ1-1; D possibly corresponds to TRBD1 (5 bases). CDR3 length: 16 amino acids. Germline V gene data show CDR1 as SGHVS and CDR2 as FQNEAQ. Trimming removed 2 bases at V and 8 bases at J, with 21 bases between. The CDR3 reads CASSLNSLGQVGEAFF. CDR3 sequence (DNA): TGTGCCAGCAGCTTAAATTCCCTGGGGCAGGTAGGCGAAGCTTTCTTT.

This CDR3 reads CASSLRPGQGYNEQFF. DNA of the CDR3: TGTGCCAGCAGCCTTCGTCCGGGACAGGGTTACAATGAGCAGTTCTTC. The chain recombines TRBV7-2 with TRBJ2-1; 9 bases map to TRBD1. V was clipped by 5 bases and J by 4 bases; unmatched bases: 9. This CDR3 has 16 amino acids. CDR1 is SGHTA, CDR2 FQGNSA, per germline.

To note about this clone: Other DNA sequences in this sample translate to the same CDR3. V usage is TRBV12-5 and J usage is TRBJ1-1; D is unresolved. Trimming shortened V by 5 bases and J by 2 bases, and 9 bases separated the two germline ends. The CDR3 spans 13 residues. The germline CDR1 and CDR2 sequences are LGHNT and FRNRAP. CDR3 in DNA: TGTGCTAGTGGTCTGGAGCCCAACACTGAAGCTTTCTTT. Translation gives CASGLEPNTEAFF.

This clone was detected only once. Mismatch with germline at one junction end may stem from a read error. The V call is TRBV4-1, the J call TRBJ2-5; tentatively, D is TRBD1 or TRBD2 (6 bases each). The CDR3 is 16 residues long. Per germline, CDR1 MGHRA and CDR2 YSYEKL. CDR3 loop: CASSQERGARQGTQYF. The CDR3 nucleotides are TGCGCCAGCAGCCAAGAGAGGGGGGCCCGACAAGGGACCCAGTACTTC.

This rearrangement joins TRBV11-3 to TRBJ2-1, with D possibly being TRBD1 or TRBD2 (5 bases each). CDR1 and CDR2 from the germline V gene are SGHNT and YENEEA. The CDR3 extends over 18 amino acids. With 0 bases removed from V and 6 bases from J, the gap between germline ends came to 21 bases. This chain's CDR3 is CASSLEPDRRGVLNEQFF. In DNA, the CDR3 is TGTGCCAGCAGCTTAGAGCCCGACCGACGAGGGGTACTCAATGAGCAGTTCTTC.

The chain has TRBV29-1 and TRBJ1-1, with D possibly being TRBD1 (6 bases). CDR1 and CDR2 (germline): SQVTM, ANQGSEA. The CDR3 is made up of 14 amino acids. V was shortened by 6 bases and J by 3 bases, with 17 bases between the two germline ends. This CDR3 is CSVAWTAPDTEAFF. CDR3 nucleotide sequence: TGCAGCGTCGCCTGGACAGCGCCGGACACTGAAGCTTTCTTT.

The chain combines TRBV6-1 with TRBJ1-5; D remains ambiguous. V was shortened by 1 base and J by 8 bases, with 12 bases between the two germline ends. This CDR3 region has 14 residues. Germline CDR1 and CDR2: MNHNS and SASEGT. CDR3 residues: CASSEVGGREPQHF. As DNA, the CDR3 is TGTGCCAGCAGTGAAGTTGGTGGGAGGGAGCCCCAGCATTTT.

The sample holds one count of this clone. V is TRBV25-1 and J is TRBJ1-3; unclear D gene. Per germline, CDR1 MGHDK and CDR2 SYGVNS. The CDR3 length is 15 residues. Trimming took 4 bases from V and 4 from J, leaving 14 bases between them. CDR3 loop: CASSARGWGGNTIYF. The CDR3 DNA sequence: TGTGCCAGCAGTGCCCGAGGGTGGGGAGGAAACACCATATATTTT. The complete variable domain, with remaining parts taken from reference TRBV25-1 and TRBJ1-3, reads EADIYQTPRYLVIGTGKKITLECSQTMGHDKMYWYQQDPGMELHLIHYSYGVNSTEKGDLSSESTVSRIRTEHFPLTLESARPSHTSQYLCASSARGWGGNTIYFGEGSWLTVV.

The rearrangement links TRBV28 to TRBJ1-2; D is unclear. The ends were cut back, 6 bases at V and 5 bases at J, with 13 bases in the middle. Germline V gene lookup returns CDR1 MDHEN and CDR2 SYDVKM. The CDR3 runs to 13 residues. The CDR3, as DNA: TGTGCCAGCAGAATTGGGGTAGGGTATGGCTACACCTTC. Protein: CASRIGVGYGYTF.